The next 26 T cell receptor beta chains were all read from a single sample in a study of graft-versus-host responses after intestinal transplantation. Profiling relied on immunoSEQ multiplex PCR, and the TCRdb table lists in-frame clones only, not all of them. The data show approximately 110,000 clones, around 90% seen once. No antigen has been assigned to these receptors. Material: unstimulated CD4+ T cells sorted from spleen or lymph node cells, obtained before transplant. Every receptor here comes from a human donor who was the organ donor for an intestinal transplant.

The chain links TRBV28 to TRBJ2-1, with 13 bases aligning to TRBD2. The CDR3 extends over 15 amino acids. Germline CDR1 MDHEN, CDR2 SYDVKM. V was pared by 7 bases and J by 10 bases, with 10 bases of the junction left unmatched. CDR3 protein: CASTTGLAGVREQFF. DNA of the CDR3: TGTGCCAGCACCACCGGACTAGCGGGAGTACGGGAGCAGTTCTTC.

V usage is TRBV14 and J usage is TRBJ1-2, with 8 positions matching TRBD1. Germline-derived CDR1 and CDR2 are SGHDN and FVKESK. J lost 8 bases, V lost 6 bases, and 2 bases had no gene match. There are 11 residues in the CDR3. The CDR3 nucleotides read TGTGCCAGCAGTTCAGGGGGCGGCTACACCTTC. Translation: CASSSGGGYTF.

This rearrangement joins TRBV6-5 to TRBJ1-5; D gene unclear. The CDR3 spans 14 residues. Germline CDR1 and CDR2: MNHEY and SVGAGI. Trimming removed 4 bases at V and 4 bases at J, with 11 bases between. The CDR3 loop is CASSSISLNQPQHF. CDR3 coding DNA: TGTGCCAGCAGTTCAATCTCATTAAATCAGCCCCAGCATTTT.

This chain connects TRBV7-9 to TRBJ1-3, with 7 positions matching TRBD1. J lost 0 bases, V lost 4 bases, and 3 bases had no gene match. This CDR3 region has 15 residues. The germline V gene has CDR1 SEHNR and CDR2 FQNEAQ (reference sequence). The CDR3 is CASSYQGVSGNTIYF. The CDR3, as DNA: TGTGCCAGCAGCTACCAGGGGGTCTCTGGAAACACCATATATTTT. Drawing the rest from reference TRBV7-9 and TRBJ1-3, the complete variable domain is DTGVSQNPRHKITKRGQNVTFRCDPISEHNRLYWYRQTLGQGPEFLTYFQNEAQLEKSRLLSDRFSAERPKGSFSTLEIQRTEQGDSAMYLCASSYQGVSGNTIYFGEGSWLTVV.

The J gene is TRBJ1-4, the V gene TRBV6-1; 11 nucleotides match TRBD1. CDR1 and CDR2 from the germline V gene are MNHNS and SASEGT. The V segment lost 4 bases and the J segment 8 bases; nucleotides outside the gene matches: 3. The CDR3 loop spans 14 amino acids. Written as DNA, the CDR3 is TGTGCCAGCAGTGCGGGACAGGGGGAGGAAAAACTGTTTTTT. As protein: CASSAGQGEEKLFF.

The chain joins TRBV5-1 to TRBJ2-1; D is possibly TRBD2 (5 bases). The CDR3 covers 15 residues. V lost 4 bases, J lost 0 bases, and 11 bases lay in between. Germline assignment: CDR1 SGHRS and CDR2 YFSETQ. CDR3 sequence: CASSPRVSSYNEQFF. Here the CDR3 DNA reads TGCGCCAGCAGCCCGCGGGTGAGCTCCTACAATGAGCAGTTCTTC. The full variable domain, completed using reference TRBV5-1 and TRBJ2-1, is KAGVTQTPRYLIKTRGQQVTLSCSPISGHRSVSWYQQTPGQGLQFLFEYFSETQRNKGNFPGRFSGRQFSNSRSEMNVSTLELGDSALYLCASSPRVSSYNEQFFGPGTRLTVL.

V is TRBV28 and J is TRBJ2-1, with TRBD2 identical over 7 bases. The CDR3 is 15 residues long. Germline CDR1 reads MDHEN; CDR2 reads SYDVKM. V gave up 7 bases and J gave up 5 bases; unmatched junction bases: 11. CDR3 sequence reads: CASTLSGNIHNEQFF. The CDR3 DNA reads as TGTGCCAGCACCCTAAGCGGGAATATCCACAATGAGCAGTTCTTC.

V gene TRBV10-3 combines with J gene TRBJ1-1; the match to TRBD1 covers 8 bases. Germline V lookup: CDR1 ENHRY, CDR2 SYGVKD. Losses at the gene ends were 5 bases for V and 8 bases for J; bases not matched to a gene: 10. The CDR3 runs 14 residues. DNA of the CDR3: TGTGCCATCAGTCAACTAAAGGCAGGGGGCGAAGCTTTCTTT. Protein: CAISQLKAGGEAFF.

CDR3 residues: CASTITPNYGYTF. CDR3 sequence (DNA): TGTGCCAGCACCATAACACCTAACTATGGCTACACCTTC. The chain has TRBV6-5 and TRBJ1-2; D unclear. CDR1 and CDR2 (germline): MNHEY, SVGAGI. With 7 bases removed from V and 0 bases from J, the gap between germline ends came to 9 bases. The CDR3 is 13 residues long.

The rearrangement joins TRBV7-3 to TRBJ2-2, with 10 bases that match TRBD1. CDR3 size: 16 residues. CDR1 and CDR2 from the germline V gene are SGHTA and FQGTGA. V gave up 5 bases and J gave up 1 base; unmatched junction bases: 4. CDR3 in amino acids: CASSPGTGVNTGELFF. CDR3 nucleotides: TGTGCCAGCAGCCCCGGGACAGGGGTGAACACCGGGGAGCTGTTTTTT.

J is TRBJ1-4 and V is TRBV7-9; D gene ambiguous. The CDR3 totals 11 residues. V was cut by 7 bases and J by 8 bases, with 8 bases left in between. Germline lookup yields CDR1 SEHNR and CDR2 FQNEAQ (reference sequence). The CDR3 bases are TGTGCCAGCAAGGCATACGAAAAACTGTTTTTT. Protein product: CASKAYEKLFF.

V usage is TRBV28 and J usage is TRBJ1-2; the D is unclear. CDR1 and CDR2 (germline): MDHEN, SYDVKM. CDR3 length equals 10 residues. V lost 4 bases and J lost 5, with 2 bases in between. In DNA, the CDR3 is TGTGCCAGCAGTTCTTATGGCTACACCTTC. This gives the protein CASSSYGYTF.

The chain employs TRBV12-5 and TRBJ2-7, with 7 bases matching TRBD2. Losses at the gene ends were 2 bases for V and 2 bases for J; bases not matched to a gene: 6. This CDR3 comprises 15 residues. The germline V gene has CDR1 LGHNT and CDR2 FRNRAP. CDR3: CASGLPGTIPYEQYF. In DNA form, the CDR3 reads TGTGCTAGTGGTTTGCCCGGGACTATCCCCTACGAGCAGTACTTC.

This clone was found once. The chain joins TRBV27 to TRBJ1-3; maybe TRBD1 (5 bases). Between the trimmed V and J ends, which lost 8 bases and 3 bases, there was a span of 32 bases. CDR1 is MNHEY, CDR2 SMNVEV, per germline (reference sequence). CDR3 size: 20 residues. The CDR3 DNA follows: TGTGCCAGCGAGTTCCAAACCGCCCCACCGGGACCAAAGTGTGGAAACACCATATATTTT. It yields the protein CASEFQTAPPGPKCGNTIYF.

V usage is TRBV30 and J usage is TRBJ2-4; 7 bases line up with TRBD1. Per germline, CDR1 GTSNPN and CDR2 SVGIG (reference sequence). Trimming took 0 bases from V and 3 from J; bases not matched to a gene: 2. The CDR3 runs to 14 residues. Here the CDR3 DNA reads TGTGCCTGGAGTGTACCAGGGGGCAAAAACATTCAGTACTTC. Translated, it gives CAWSVPGGKNIQYF.

The chain links TRBV6-1 to TRBJ1-2; D is perhaps TRBD1 (6 bases). CDR1 MNHNS and CDR2 SASEGT come from the germline V gene. V shed 1 base and J shed 2 bases, with 11 bases lying between them. This CDR3 spans 15 amino acids. The CDR3 coding sequence is TGTGCCAGCAGTGAAGGAGGGACATTCAACTATGGCTACACCTTC. It translates to CASSEGGTFNYGYTF.

This sequence joins TRBV11-2 and TRBJ1-2, with a tentative D call TRBD1 (5 bases). The CDR3 contains 15 residues. CDR1 is SGHAT, CDR2 FQNNGV, per germline. Deletions cut 4 bases from V and 1 base from J, with 13 bases between. CDR3: CASSSQGKFNYGYTF. For the CDR3, the DNA is TGTGCCAGCAGCTCGCAGGGAAAGTTTAACTATGGCTACACCTTC.

V is TRBV7-2 and J is TRBJ1-1; D perhaps matches TRBD1 (5 bases). The germline gives CDR1 SGHTA, CDR2 FQGNSA. The germline V and J ends were trimmed by 5 bases and 1 base, with 23 bases remaining between them. The CDR3 is 18 amino acids. CDR3 in DNA: TGTGCCAGCAGCACATCCCCTCGGGGCAGCGTAAAGAACACTGAAGCTTTCTTT. Protein product: CASSTSPRGSVKNTEAFF.

The chain joins TRBV6-4 to TRBJ1-4; no reliable D call. The V end was cut by 2 bases, the J end by 8 bases, with 15 bases between. The CDR3 has 15 amino acids. CDR1 is MRHNA and CDR2 is SNTAGT in the germline V gene. CDR3 sequence: CASSDNQVGYEKLFF. CDR3 sequence (DNA): TGTGCCAGCAGTGACAATCAGGTGGGTTACGAAAAACTGTTTTTT.

The genes are TRBV10-1 and TRBJ2-3; D possibly corresponds to TRBD2 (6 bases). The CDR3 runs to 14 residues. Germline values: CDR1 WNHNN, CDR2 SYGVQD (reference sequence). Trimming left V 5 bases short and J 2 bases short, with 11 bases between. For the CDR3, the DNA is TGCGCCAGCAGTTCGACTAGTACCACAGATACGCAGTATTTT. This sequence encodes CASSSTSTTDTQYF.

Only one count was recorded for this clone. The CDR3 loop reads CASSSGTSGYNEQFF. The CDR3 nucleotides are TGTGCCAGCAGCTCCGGGACTAGCGGTTACAATGAGCAGTTCTTC. The genes are TRBV7-2 and TRBJ2-1; 11 bases match TRBD2. Germline-derived CDR1 and CDR2 are SGHTA and FQGNSA. The CDR3 consists of 15 residues. J gave up 4 bases and V 4 bases, and 3 bases lay outside the gene matches.

The J gene is TRBJ2-1, the V gene TRBV4-2, with 12 bases lining up with TRBD2. From germline, CDR1 is LGHNA and CDR2 YNFKEQ. V shed 5 bases and J 10 bases; nucleotides not matched to a gene: 15. CDR3 size: 17 residues. CDR3 sequence (DNA): TGTGCCAGCAGCTTCAACCGACTAGCGGGGGTAAAGGACGAGCAGTTCTTC. It translates to CASSFNRLAGVKDEQFF.

V gene TRBV7-9 combines with J gene TRBJ2-7, with D possibly matching TRBD2 (6 bases). The CDR3 is made up of 14 amino acids. V was trimmed by 6 bases and J by 7 bases, leaving 19 bases between them. Germline CDR1 and CDR2: SEHNR and FQNEAQ (reference sequence). The CDR3 spells CASSSGLPEDEQYF. The CDR3 DNA is TGTGCCAGCAGTTCGGGACTCCCTGAAGATGAGCAGTACTTC.

J is TRBJ2-5 and V is TRBV14, with no clear D. Germline lookup yields CDR1 SGHDN and CDR2 FVKESK. The ends were cut back, 2 bases at V and 0 bases at J, with 10 bases in the middle. CDR3 length equals 15 residues. In DNA form, the CDR3 reads TGTGCCAGCAGCCAATTTATAGGGTACCAAGAGACCCAGTACTTC. Residues: CASSQFIGYQETQYF.

The rearrangement joins TRBV2 to TRBJ2-7, with D perhaps being TRBD1 or TRBD2 (5 bases each). Germline V gene lookup returns CDR1 SNHLY and CDR2 FYNNEI. With 6 bases removed from V and 6 bases from J, the gap between germline ends came to 18 bases. CDR3 length: 14 amino acids. This CDR3 reads CASSTDRGPGEQYF. In DNA, the CDR3 is TGTGCCAGCAGCACAGACAGAGGGCCTGGCGAGCAGTACTTC.

The chain couples TRBV11-2 to TRBJ2-7; TRBD2 might be the D (6 bases). CDR1 is SGHAT and CDR2 is FQNNGV in the germline V gene. This CDR3 contains 17 residues. V was cut by 4 bases and J by 5 bases, with 24 bases left in between. The CDR3 DNA reads TGTGCCAGCAGCTCAAGGCTGACTACCCGGGAGTTCAACGAGCAGTACTTC. Translation gives CASSSRLTTREFNEQYF.